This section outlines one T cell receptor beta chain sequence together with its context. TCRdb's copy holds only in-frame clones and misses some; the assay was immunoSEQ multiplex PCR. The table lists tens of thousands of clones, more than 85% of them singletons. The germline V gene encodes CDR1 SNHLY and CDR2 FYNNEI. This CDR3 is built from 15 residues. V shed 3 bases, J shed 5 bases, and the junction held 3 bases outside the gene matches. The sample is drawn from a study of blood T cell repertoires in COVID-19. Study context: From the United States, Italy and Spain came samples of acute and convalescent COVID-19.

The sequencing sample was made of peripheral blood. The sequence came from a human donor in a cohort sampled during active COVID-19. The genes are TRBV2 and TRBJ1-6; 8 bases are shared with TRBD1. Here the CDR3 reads CASSDQGANNSPLHF. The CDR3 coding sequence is TGTGCCAGCAGTGACCAGGGGGCGAATAATTCACCCCTCCACTTT.